Listed below are T cell receptor beta chains from one sample, sequenced in a study of blood T cell repertoires in COVID-19. TCRdb's table, derived via immunoSEQ multiplex PCR, lists solely in-frame clones and lacks some. The sample carries about 140,000 clones, 70% to 80% recorded once. Sequencing was done on a sample of peripheral blood. Receptor source: a woman in her forties or fifties with active or convalescent COVID-19. CDR3s include the opening cysteine and the closing phenylalanine or tryptophan. D genes are given only for firm matches. Clone size, where shown, is once, few, many, or a class for clones that have expanded.

.	TRBV6-4	TRBJ1-5	few	TGTGCCAGCAGGTCACACAGGGAACCCAATCAGCCCCAGCATTTT	CASRSHREPNQPQHF
.	TRBV6-5	TRBJ1-1	once	TGTGCCAGCAGTTACCAAGGGGTTCACACTGAAGCTTTCTTT	CASSYQGVHTEAFF
TRBD1	TRBV19	TRBJ1-6	.	TGTGCCAGTAGTATTGGGGACAGGACCTATAATTCACCCCTCCACTTT	CASSIGDRTYNSPLHF
.	TRBV5-6	TRBJ1-2	.	TGTGCCAGCAGCTACGACAAGTTCTATGGCTACACCTTC	CASSYDKFYGYTF
.	TRBV4-1	TRBJ2-2	.	TGCGCCAGCAGCCACGCAGAATTTCTCGGGGAGCTGTTTTTT	CASSHAEFLGELFF
TRBD1	TRBV5-6	TRBJ2-7	.	TGTGCCAGCAGACGACAGGGGGCGGCCAACGAGCAGTACTTC	CASRRQGAANEQYF
.	TRBV5-1	TRBJ2-7	.	TGCGCCAGCAGCCCCCGGACAGATCTCGCCTACGAGCAGTACTTC	CASSPRTDLAYEQYF
.	TRBV5-6	TRBJ1-1	many	TGTGCCAGCAGCCAGGGAGGTCCCACTGAAGCTTTCTTT	CASSQGGPTEAFF
TRBD2	TRBV5-4	TRBJ2-1	.	TGTGCCAGCAGCTCTAGCGGGGGTTTCGACAATGAGCAGTTCTTC	CASSSSGGFDNEQFF
TRBD1	TRBV7-2	TRBJ1-6	.	TGTGCCAGCAGCTTAGGGGGGTTTAGGGGGCTTAATTCACCCCTCCACTTT	CASSLGGFRGLNSPLHF
TRBD2	TRBV11-2	TRBJ2-7	.	TGTGCCAGCAGCTTAGGGGCGGGAGTGCTCTACGAGCAGTACTTC	CASSLGAGVLYEQYF
.	TRBV6-1	TRBJ1-5	.	TGTGCCAGCAGTGAAGCGGGCTATCAGCCCCAGCATTTT	CASSEAGYQPQHF
.	TRBV11-2	TRBJ2-5	.	TGTGCCAGCAAAAGGGGATACCAAGAGACCCAGTACTTC	CASKRGYQETQYF
.	TRBV6-2/TRBV6-3	TRBJ1-5	.	TGTGCCAGCAGTTACTCACCAGGATTCAATCAGCCCCAGCATTTT	CASSYSPGFNQPQHF
.	TRBV19	TRBJ1-4	.	TGTGCCAGTGGTGACCGGACAGCCTCTGAAAAACTGTTTTTT	CASGDRTASEKLFF
.	TRBV3-1/TRBV3-2	TRBJ1-2	few	TGTGCCAGCAGCCAAGATATGGACACCTATGGCTACACCTTC	CASSQDMDTYGYTF
TRBD1	TRBV18	TRBJ1-5	.	TGTGCCAGCTCACGGGACAGTCCCAATCAGCCCCAGCATTTT	CASSRDSPNQPQHF
TRBD1	TRBV24-1	TRBJ2-3	.	TGTGCCACCAGTGATGGACAGGGCACAGATACGCAGTATTTT	CATSDGQGTDTQYF
TRBD1	TRBV27	TRBJ1-6	once	TGTGCCAGCAGCCAAATTCCCCCAGGGGGCCTCTATAATTCACCCCTCCACTTT	CASSQIPPGGLYNSPLHF
TRBD1	TRBV18	TRBJ1-5	once	TGTGCCAGCTCACAAAATTTGGGACAGGGAAATCAGCCCCAGCATTTT	CASSQNLGQGNQPQHF
.	TRBV6-5	TRBJ1-2	.	TGTGCTACAATAGCGAGGAACTATGGCTACACCTTC	CATIARNYGYTF
.	TRBV12-3/TRBV12-4	TRBJ2-5	.	TGTGCCAGCAGTTTGTTTTCGGAGACCCAGTACTTC	CASSLFSETQYF
TRBD2	TRBV11-2	TRBJ2-1	.	TGTGCCAGCAGCCGCAGCGGGGGGATTAATGAGCAGTTCTTC	CASSRSGGINEQFF
TRBD1	TRBV28	TRBJ1-5	.	TGTGCCAGCAGTACGGGACAGGGGGTGAATCAGCCCCAGCATTTT	CASSTGQGVNQPQHF
TRBD1	TRBV18	TRBJ1-1	.	TGTGCCAGCTCCCGCGGGACAGGGGACACTGAAGCTTTCTTT	CASSRGTGDTEAFF